Listed below are T cell receptor beta chains from one sample, sequenced in a study of cytomegalovirus exposure and HLA in healthy donors. Produced via immunoSEQ multiplex PCR; TCRdb's table is partial and in-frame only. This sample carries roughly 100,000 clones, about four fifths of them seen once, and the ten largest clones take 1.5% to 2%. Input material: PBMCs. The source is a woman between 40 and 55 years old in good health and CMV-seronegative. The CDR3 runs from the conserved cysteine through the conserved F or W. D genes are given only for firm matches. Size is stated for part of the rows, as once, few or many counts, or as a class when the clone is expanded.

v_gene: TRBV29-1
d_gene: NA
j_gene: TRBJ1-1
abundance: NA
CDR3nt: TGCAGCGTTGTCAGGGATGAAGCTTTCTTT
CDR3aa: CSVVRDEAFF

v_gene: TRBV4-1
d_gene: NA
j_gene: TRBJ2-7
abundance: NA
CDR3nt: TGCGCCAGCATAACTCAACCTTACGAGCAGTACTTC
CDR3aa: CASITQPYEQYF

v_gene: TRBV11-1
d_gene: TRBD1
j_gene: TRBJ2-7
abundance: NA
CDR3nt: TGTGCCAGCAGCCACCCGACAGGGGGCTTTTACGAGCAGTACTTC
CDR3aa: CASSHPTGGFYEQYF

v_gene: TRBV7-7
d_gene: NA
j_gene: TRBJ2-5
abundance: NA
CDR3nt: TGTGCTAGCAGCTCGGACAGACAAGAGACCCAGTACTTC
CDR3aa: CASSSDRQETQYF

v_gene: TRBV30
d_gene: TRBD2
j_gene: TRBJ2-1
abundance: NA
CDR3nt: TGTGCCTGGAACCGACTAGCGGGAGGGCCCAATGAGCAGTTCTTC
CDR3aa: CAWNRLAGGPNEQFF

v_gene: TRBV2
d_gene: NA
j_gene: TRBJ2-3
abundance: NA
CDR3nt: TGTGCCAGCATCGGTATAGGCACAGATACGCAGTATTTT
CDR3aa: CASIGIGTDTQYF

v_gene: TRBV7-9
d_gene: TRBD2
j_gene: TRBJ2-1
abundance: NA
CDR3nt: TGTGCCAGCAGTCTCTCCGGGACTAGCGGCGCCTGGGTTTATGAGCAGTTCTTC
CDR3aa: CASSLSGTSGAWVYEQFF

v_gene: TRBV28
d_gene: TRBD2
j_gene: TRBJ2-2
abundance: NA
CDR3nt: TGTGCCAGCAGTTTACGGGGGGAGTCAGGGGAGCTGTTTTTT
CDR3aa: CASSLRGESGELFF

v_gene: TRBV5-1
d_gene: NA
j_gene: TRBJ2-5
abundance: NA
CDR3nt: TGCGCCAGCAGCTCGGACGGGGGGCGGGAGACCCAGTACTTC
CDR3aa: CASSSDGGRETQYF

v_gene: TRBV6-6
d_gene: TRBD1
j_gene: TRBJ2-2
abundance: NA
CDR3nt: TGTGCCAGTATACAGGGGCTGTCCGGGGAGCTGTTTTTT
CDR3aa: CASIQGLSGELFF

v_gene: TRBV11-2
d_gene: NA
j_gene: TRBJ2-5
abundance: NA
CDR3nt: TGTGCCAGCAGGGAGGGAAAATCCCAAGAGACCCAGTACTTC
CDR3aa: CASREGKSQETQYF

v_gene: TRBV6-6
d_gene: NA
j_gene: TRBJ2-3
abundance: few
CDR3nt: TGTGCCAGCAGTTACGAGCTGCCCTCTAGCACAGATACGCAGTATTTT
CDR3aa: CASSYELPSSTDTQYF

v_gene: TRBV10-3
d_gene: NA
j_gene: TRBJ2-7
abundance: NA
CDR3nt: TGTGCCATCAGACAGTCCTACGAGCAGTACTTC
CDR3aa: CAIRQSYEQYF

v_gene: TRBV6-5
d_gene: NA
j_gene: TRBJ2-7
abundance: NA
CDR3nt: TGTGCCAGCAGTTACTCCCGGACACGGAACTCCTACGAGCAGTACTTC
CDR3aa: CASSYSRTRNSYEQYF

v_gene: TRBV7-9
d_gene: TRBD1
j_gene: TRBJ2-6
abundance: once
CDR3nt: TGTGCCGGCGGGACAGGCGCCTCTGGGGCCAACGTCCTGACTTTC
CDR3aa: CAGGTGASGANVLTF

v_gene: TRBV11-3
d_gene: TRBD2
j_gene: TRBJ2-2
abundance: NA
CDR3nt: TGTGCCAGCAGCTTAGATGTGATAGCGGGGCCGAACACCGGGGAGCTGCTTTTT
CDR3aa: CASSLDVIAGPNTGELLF

v_gene: TRBV28
d_gene: TRBD1
j_gene: TRBJ1-3
abundance: NA
CDR3nt: TGTGCCAGCAATCGACAGGGGGGAAGTGGAAACACCATATATTTT
CDR3aa: CASNRQGGSGNTIYF

v_gene: TRBV9
d_gene: NA
j_gene: TRBJ2-1
abundance: NA
CDR3nt: TGTGCCAGCAGCGTTACAGCCTCCTACAATGAGCAGTTCTTC
CDR3aa: CASSVTASYNEQFF

v_gene: TRBV4-2
d_gene: TRBD1
j_gene: TRBJ2-1
abundance: NA
CDR3nt: TGTGCCAGCAGCCAAAACAGGGGGCTGAATGAGCAGTTCTTC
CDR3aa: CASSQNRGLNEQFF

v_gene: TRBV4-3
d_gene: NA
j_gene: TRBJ1-2
abundance: few
CDR3nt: TGCGCCGCCAAGGGGGTTAGGACTCGTGGCTACACCTTC
CDR3aa: CAAKGVRTRGYTF

v_gene: TRBV5-1
d_gene: TRBD1
j_gene: TRBJ2-3
abundance: once
CDR3nt: TGCGCCAGCAGCAAGGGACAGGGGAGCACAGATACGCAGTATTTT
CDR3aa: CASSKGQGSTDTQYF

v_gene: TRBV7-3
d_gene: TRBD2
j_gene: TRBJ2-1
abundance: NA
CDR3nt: TGTGCCAGCAGCTTGCATAGCGGGAGGAACTATGAGCAGTTCTTC
CDR3aa: CASSLHSGRNYEQFF

v_gene: TRBV10-2
d_gene: TRBD2
j_gene: TRBJ2-5
abundance: NA
CDR3nt: TGCGCCAGCAGTGAAACCCGACTAGCGGGGGGTGGGGAGCAGTACTTC
CDR3aa: CASSETRLAGGGEQYF

v_gene: TRBV19
d_gene: NA
j_gene: TRBJ2-2
abundance: NA
CDR3nt: TGTGCCAGTATGGGGCTGGGGGCGGATTACACCGGGGAGCTGTTTTTT
CDR3aa: CASMGLGADYTGELFF

v_gene: TRBV6-5
d_gene: NA
j_gene: TRBJ1-5
abundance: NA
CDR3nt: TGTGCCAGCAGTTACTCGGGCCTCAATCAACCCCAGCATTTT
CDR3aa: CASSYSGLNQPQHF

v_gene: TRBV19
d_gene: NA
j_gene: TRBJ1-4
abundance: NA
CDR3nt: TGTGCCAGTAGTACAACCGGGGCTAATGAAAAACTGTTTTTT
CDR3aa: CASSTTGANEKLFF

v_gene: TRBV7-9
d_gene: TRBD2
j_gene: TRBJ2-1
abundance: NA
CDR3nt: TGTGCCAGCAGCTCCCACCCCTCAAGCGGGGGGCTCGCGGGTGAGCAGTTCTTC
CDR3aa: CASSSHPSSGGLAGEQFF

v_gene: TRBV6-1
d_gene: NA
j_gene: TRBJ2-2
abundance: NA
CDR3nt: TGTGCCAGCAGTGATTTAGGCAGGGGTGGTTCCGGGGAGCTGTTTTTT
CDR3aa: CASSDLGRGGSGELFF

v_gene: TRBV7-2
d_gene: NA
j_gene: TRBJ2-2
abundance: NA
CDR3nt: TGTGCCAGCAGCCCCCGCGCGGTGAACACCGGGGAGCTGTTTTTT
CDR3aa: CASSPRAVNTGELFF

v_gene: TRBV11-2
d_gene: NA
j_gene: TRBJ2-3
abundance: NA
CDR3nt: TGTGCCAGCAGCTTAGCCTCATTTAGAGATACGCAGTATTTT
CDR3aa: CASSLASFRDTQYF

v_gene: TRBV28
d_gene: NA
j_gene: TRBJ1-2
abundance: NA
CDR3nt: TGTGCCGTGGAGTCGGACAGTAACGGCTCCTATGGCTACACCTTC
CDR3aa: CAVESDSNGSYGYTF

v_gene: TRBV7-2
d_gene: NA
j_gene: TRBJ1-2
abundance: NA
CDR3nt: TGTGCCAGCAGCTATAACAGGGTGCACACCTTC
CDR3aa: CASSYNRVHTF

v_gene: TRBV4-2
d_gene: NA
j_gene: TRBJ2-7
abundance: once
CDR3nt: TGTGCCAGCAGCCAAGATGAGGTAGCGTCCGAGCAGTACTTC
CDR3aa: CASSQDEVASEQYF

v_gene: TRBV6-1
d_gene: NA
j_gene: TRBJ2-7
abundance: NA
CDR3nt: TGTGCCAGCAGTGAAAAGGCAGTAAAGCGGTACTTC
CDR3aa: CASSEKAVKRYF

v_gene: TRBV5-1
d_gene: TRBD2
j_gene: TRBJ2-1
abundance: NA
CDR3nt: TGCGCCAGCAGCTTGAATCTAGCGGGGAATGAGCAGTTCTTC
CDR3aa: CASSLNLAGNEQFF

v_gene: TRBV30
d_gene: NA
j_gene: TRBJ1-1
abundance: few
CDR3nt: TGTGCCTGGAGCACTTGGGTAACGCGGACTGAAGCTTTCTTT
CDR3aa: CAWSTWVTRTEAFF

v_gene: TRBV6-1
d_gene: NA
j_gene: TRBJ2-7
abundance: few
CDR3nt: TGTGCCAGCAGTGAAGGACAGGTGGCCTACGAGCAGTACTTC
CDR3aa: CASSEGQVAYEQYF

v_gene: TRBV6-1
d_gene: TRBD1
j_gene: TRBJ1-1
abundance: once
CDR3nt: TGTGCCAGCAGTGAAAGACAGGGCGATCGTGCTGAAGCTTTCTTT
CDR3aa: CASSERQGDRAEAFF

v_gene: TRBV9
d_gene: TRBD2
j_gene: TRBJ2-3
abundance: few
CDR3nt: TGTGCCAGCAGCGCGGGGACTAGCGGGGGTACAGATACGCAGTATTTT
CDR3aa: CASSAGTSGGTDTQYF

v_gene: TRBV27
d_gene: NA
j_gene: TRBJ2-2
abundance: NA
CDR3nt: TGTGCCAGCAGTTCGACAGTGGCGAACACCGGGGAGCTGTTTTTT
CDR3aa: CASSSTVANTGELFF

v_gene: TRBV7-3
d_gene: NA
j_gene: TRBJ2-6
abundance: once
CDR3nt: TGTGCCAGCAGCCGTCTCTCTGGGGCCAACGTCCTGACTTTC
CDR3aa: CASSRLSGANVLTF

v_gene: TRBV9
d_gene: NA
j_gene: TRBJ1-3
abundance: few
CDR3nt: TGTGCCAGCAGCCCTACGATGGTCCGCTACGCTGGAAACACCATATATTTT
CDR3aa: CASSPTMVRYAGNTIYF

v_gene: TRBV7-9
d_gene: NA
j_gene: TRBJ1-5
abundance: NA
CDR3nt: TGTGCCAGCAGCTTAGACAGTTCATATAGCAATCAGCCCCAGCATTTT
CDR3aa: CASSLDSSYSNQPQHF

v_gene: TRBV11-2
d_gene: TRBD1
j_gene: TRBJ2-7
abundance: few
CDR3nt: TGTGCCAGCAGCACCCACAGGGGACGCCCATCTGAGCAGTACTTC
CDR3aa: CASSTHRGRPSEQYF

v_gene: TRBV4-3
d_gene: NA
j_gene: TRBJ1-1
abundance: NA
CDR3nt: TGCGCCAGCAGCCAAGATCGACCCCCTAGTTCCACTGAAGCTTTCTTT
CDR3aa: CASSQDRPPSSTEAFF

v_gene: TRBV11-1
d_gene: NA
j_gene: TRBJ2-7
abundance: NA
CDR3nt: TGTGCCAGCAGCTTTGAGGGAGGCTACGAGCAGTACTTC
CDR3aa: CASSFEGGYEQYF

v_gene: TRBV5-1
d_gene: NA
j_gene: TRBJ2-7
abundance: NA
CDR3nt: TGCGCCAGCAGCTCGAGCCAATCCTACGAGCAGTACTTC
CDR3aa: CASSSSQSYEQYF

v_gene: TRBV28
d_gene: TRBD1
j_gene: TRBJ1-1
abundance: NA
CDR3nt: TGTGCCAGCAGTATCGGACAGGCACGGGCTGAAGCTTTCTTT
CDR3aa: CASSIGQARAEAFF

v_gene: TRBV28
d_gene: NA
j_gene: TRBJ1-1
abundance: NA
CDR3nt: TGTGCCAGCAGTTTGGCAGGGGTTGGGACTGAAGCTTTCTTT
CDR3aa: CASSLAGVGTEAFF

v_gene: TRBV10-3
d_gene: TRBD2
j_gene: TRBJ2-5
abundance: NA
CDR3nt: TGTGCCATCAGTGAAGCGGGAGGTCTGGGTGAGACCCAGTACTTC
CDR3aa: CAISEAGGLGETQYF

v_gene: TRBV7-9
d_gene: NA
j_gene: TRBJ2-7
abundance: NA
CDR3nt: TGTGCCAGCAGCTTAGAGTACGAGCAGTACTTC
CDR3aa: CASSLEYEQYF

v_gene: TRBV5-1
d_gene: NA
j_gene: TRBJ2-5
abundance: few
CDR3nt: TGTGCCAGCAGCTTGGAACCGACAGGTACGGTGGAGACCCAGTACTTC
CDR3aa: CASSLEPTGTVETQYF

v_gene: TRBV11-1
d_gene: NA
j_gene: TRBJ2-2
abundance: NA
CDR3nt: TGTGCCAGCAGCTTAGACAGGGTAACCGGGGAGCTGTTTTTT
CDR3aa: CASSLDRVTGELFF